Given below is one T cell receptor (beta chain) in context. The antigen this receptor binds is unknown. Base qualities are missing; no much larger clone stands one base away. CD8 naive samples were CD45RO-negative cells positively selected for CCR7, giving a CD45RA+CCR7+ population that excluded TemRA cells. Donors were healthy HIV-negative adults with no recently reported acute infections or vaccinations. Every donor was a Caucasian adult living in Nashville, Tennessee, USA. After blood collection by leukapheresis, PBMCs were isolated using Ficoll-Histopaque density gradient centrifugation and then cryopreserved in the vapor phase of liquid nitrogen. Analytical flow cytometry was used to check the purity and quantity of each magnetically sorted T cell population. Genomic DNA was isolated from every sorted fraction and measured by UV absorbance on a Nanodrop 2000c. This sample was included in a study of shared clonotypes between healthy human individuals (dated by TCRdb to about 2020). Describing the broader study: A couple of women and three men aged 18 to 49 years were included in the cohort. For each donor, three plates each were used for CD4 naive and CD4 memory, two plates were used for CD8 naive, and one plate was used for CD8 memory. To estimate repertoire size and how much clonotype sharing occurs between individuals, the study deeply sequenced the blood TCR repertoires of several healthy adults. To increase sequencing depth and limit assay-specific biases, different laboratories used diverse techniques to prepare libraries and sequence TCR repertoires. Leukapheresis yielded between about 0.85 and 9.5 billion PBMCs per donor.

Using the deep immunoSEQ assay, TCR CDR3 regions were amplified from genomic DNA by multiplex PCR. For each cell subset, the extracted genomic DNA was distributed evenly across all wells of several immunoSEQ 96-well plates, and each plate served as one replicate. For sorted subsets, around 200 ng genomic DNA, equal to about 30,000 T cell genomes, was loaded into each replicate PCR. Purified libraries were measured with a Qubit 3.0 fluorometer, size-checked on a Bioanalyzer 2100, and measured again with the KAPA Library Quantification kit. Every immunoSEQ 96-well plate was sequenced on a separate single-read 150-cycle Illumina NextSeq 550 flow cell. The published analysis was carried out like this. Because only junctional sequences without quality scores were contained in the immunoSEQ output, filtering matching that applied to full-length reads could not be performed. Sequences were annotated with PyIR, a Python wrapper for IgBLAST v1.9, and V/J genes and CDR3 were assigned using IMGT germline references. Reads were filtered out if the reads had weak V/J assignments (E-value above 1e-6), no CDR3, stop codons, out-of-frame junctions, or ambiguous translated residues. A V3J clonotype was defined by an identical inferred V gene, J gene, and CDR3 amino acid sequence. Percentage overlap between repertoires was calculated by dividing the number of shared unique clonotypes by the size of the smaller repertoire. RTK rarefaction, the Chao1 estimator, and Recon v2.1 estimates of unobserved clonotypes were used to assess repertoire richness. For all TCRbeta clonotypes obtained by the gDNA method from several donors, generation probabilities were computed with OLGA. Imported from immuneACCESS, the table was reduced by TCRdb to in-frame sequences with V and J called. These copies leave out some clones; in studies compared against another copy, an unresolved V gene accounts for under half, and the cause of the remainder is not known. That table supplies the V and J calls and clone size; D and trimming were determined from the DNA. The sample yields fewer than 850,000 clones; 96% were counted once. The ten largest clones add up to roughly 0.23% of the sample.

The investigation overall reported the following: Sampling was restricted to blood, and TCR repertoires in tissue are likely to differ from TCR repertoires in blood. Across a few donors, 4.5% to 6.5% of naive CD4, roughly 3.3% of naive CD8, approximately 2.5% of memory CD4, and approximately 0.42% of memory CD8 clonotypes were shared. Compared with non-shared clonotypes, clonotypes shared by all four sorted-subset donors had higher generation probabilities. Estimated clonotype richness was generally larger for naive than for memory subsets. Rarefaction of sorted-subset datasets indicated incomplete sequencing despite the large sequencing depth. Because the study included only a small number of donors, the genetic and exposure-history diversity represented was limited. Pairwise subsampling led to the expectation that sequencing depth would affect the degree of clonotype sharing among donors.

The clonotype was recovered from a man in his thirties or forties in good health. Source material: naive CD8+ T cells sorted from blood. The cell subset or site label on this specimen signifies: CD45RA+CCR7+.

Here is the DNA: TGTGCCAGCAGCCCACAGGGGACCCGAAACTATGGCTACACCTTC. This sequence encodes CASSPQGTRNYGYTF. In this chain, TRBV27 is recombined with TRBJ1-2, and 7 bases in between align with TRBD1. CDR1 and CDR2 are read off the germline V gene (reference sequence) as MNHEY and SMNVEV. Relative to germline, V is missing 6 bases and J is missing 2 bases, with 9 bases of the junction outside any gene match. The CDR3 starts with the cysteine, ends with the phenylalanine, and has 15 residues. The sequence is cut down to CDR3 DNA, 45 bases in frame from base 1.